The 28 T cell receptor beta chains listed next were all sequenced from one sample in a study of CD8+CD57+ T cells in acquired aplastic anemia. Investigators profiled TCR beta VDJ and CDR3 from genomic DNA template. TCRdb independently ran MiXCR on the reads; one entry per CDR3 protein. This sample has about 180,000 distinct CDR3 sequences; 46% occur once, and the top ten carry 2.9%. Sample: sorted CD4+, CD8+, or CD8+CD57+ T cells (not recorded which) from PBMCs. The receptors stem from a human donor in good health.

A note on this clonotype: One end of the junction varies from germline; a read error may be responsible. The V gene is TRBV19, the J gene TRBJ1-5; D is possibly TRBD1 (5 bases). This CDR3 spans 15 amino acids. The germline gives CDR1 LNHDA, CDR2 SQIVND (reference sequence). This CDR3 is CASSTGGRGNEPQHF. CDR3 DNA: TGTGCCAGTAGCACGGGCGGGAGGGGCAATGAGCCCCAGCATTTT.

The table lists this clonotype with many counts. This chain links TRBV10-3 with TRBJ1-5; D possibly corresponds to TRBD1 (5 bases). This CDR3 contains 12 residues. CDR1 and CDR2 from the germline V gene are ENHRY and SYGVKD. Trimming removed 8 bases at V and 3 bases at J, with 8 bases between. The CDR3 nucleotides are TGTGCCATCGGACATTCCAATCAGCCCCAGCATTTT. Translating it yields CAIGHSNQPQHF.

A remark on this clonotype: Being one base from a much bigger clone, this may be a read error. V and J are TRBV3-1 and TRBJ1-6; D ambiguous. The CDR3 runs to 14 residues. CDR1 and CDR2 (germline): LGHDT, YNNKEL (reference sequence). The CDR3 loop is CASSKISYNSPLLF. In DNA form, the CDR3 reads TGTGCCAGCAGCAAGATCTCCTATAATTCACCCCTCCTCTTT.

This clonotype was observed at least ten times. The genes are TRBV24-1 and TRBJ2-7, with 7 positions matching TRBD1. With 5 bases clipped from V and 0 bases from J, the junction kept 12 bases outside the gene matches. Per the germline V gene, CDR1 is KGHDR and CDR2 is SFDVKD. The CDR3 is made up of 17 amino acids. CDR3 protein: CATSVLTGDDSSYEQYF. In DNA form, the CDR3 reads TGTGCCACCAGTGTCTTAACAGGGGACGATAGCTCCTACGAGCAGTACTTC.

The V gene is TRBV24-1, the J gene TRBJ2-5; 7 bases are a match to TRBD1. The germline V gene has CDR1 KGHDR and CDR2 SFDVKD. The J segment lost 1 base and the V segment lost 7 bases, leaving 5 bases of the junction unmatched. The CDR3 contains 14 residues. CDR3 coding DNA: TGTGCCACCAGCGTTGACAGGGCCCAAGAGACCCAGTACTTC. Translating it yields CATSVDRAQETQYF.

The rearrangement joins TRBV7-3 to TRBJ2-7; D remains unclear. CDR1 and CDR2 (germline): SGHTA, FQGTGA. Trimming pared 6 bases from V and 0 bases from J, leaving 9 bases between. The length of the CDR3 is 13 residues. The CDR3 DNA is TGTGCCAGCAGTCCCCATCCCTCCTACGAGCAGTACTTC. It codes for CASSPHPSYEQYF. The full variable domain, completed using reference TRBV7-3 and TRBJ2-7, is GAGVSQTPSNKVTEKGKYVELRCDPISGHTALYWYRQSLGQGPEFLIYFQGTGAADDSGLPNDRFFAVRPEGSVSTLKIQRTERGDSAVYLCASSPHPSYEQYFGPGTRLTVT.

This clonotype was detected ten times or more. The V gene is TRBV12-3 or TRBV12-4, the J gene TRBJ1-1; D is uncertain. This CDR3 has 12 amino acids. V dropped 10 bases and J dropped 3 bases, with 12 bases sitting between them. Here the CDR3 reads CATHRKYTEAFF. CDR3 coding DNA: TGTGCCACACACCGGAAGTACACTGAAGCTTTCTTT.

The chain recombines TRBV7-9 with TRBJ1-2, with D perhaps TRBD1 (5 bases). The ends were cut back, 1 base at V and 5 bases at J, with 8 bases in the middle. The CDR3 runs to 13 residues. Germline-derived CDR1 and CDR2 are SEHNR and FQNEAQ (reference sequence). CDR3 sequence: CASSLEEGYGYTF. CDR3 DNA sequence: TGTGCCAGCAGCTTAGAGGAGGGGTATGGCTACACCTTC.

This clonotype was observed many times. The chain is built from TRBV7-2 and TRBJ2-3, with D perhaps TRBD1 (5 bases). Germline lookup yields CDR1 SGHTA and CDR2 FQGNSA. V was trimmed by 1 base and J by 15 bases, leaving 17 bases between them. This CDR3 has 13 amino acids. In DNA form, the CDR3 reads TGTGCCAGCAGCTTAGTTACCGAGACAGCCCAATATTTT. This sequence encodes CASSLVTETAQYF.

The chain recombines TRBV28 with TRBJ1-2; no clear D gene. The CDR3 is made up of 14 amino acids. The V end lost 2 bases, the J end lost 4 bases, and 11 bases lay between the germline ends. Germline lookup yields CDR1 MDHEN and CDR2 SYDVKM. CDR3 in DNA: TGTGCCAGCAGTTTACACCCCGCACGCTATGGCTACACCTTC. This codes for CASSLHPARYGYTF.

This clonotype was found many times. The J gene is TRBJ2-1, the V gene TRBV7-8; a possible D gene is TRBD2 (6 bases). Deletions cut 1 base from V and 9 bases from J, with 13 bases between. Germline-derived CDR1 and CDR2 are SGHVS and FQNEAQ. The CDR3 loop spans 14 amino acids. CDR3 sequence reads: CASSLVPGVREQFF. The CDR3 DNA reads TGTGCCAGCAGCTTAGTCCCGGGAGTACGTGAGCAGTTCTTC.

This clonotype was recorded once. The J gene is TRBJ2-7, the V gene TRBV5-1; the match to TRBD2 covers 8 bases. Germline-derived CDR1 and CDR2 are SGHRS and YFSETQ. Germline trimming cut 2 bases from V and 5 bases from J; bases unmatched to any gene: 6. This CDR3 is built from 14 residues. The CDR3 here is CASSFGRAWNEQYF. The DNA of the CDR3 is TGCGCCAGCAGCTTCGGGAGGGCCTGGAACGAGCAGTACTTC.

CDR3 region: CASSLGPNFNSPLHF. The CDR3 DNA sequence: TGTGCCAGCAGCTTAGGTCCGAACTTTAATTCACCCCTCCACTTT. The V gene is TRBV7-2, the J gene TRBJ1-6; D is ambiguous. Germline CDR1 is SGHTA and CDR2 is FQGNSA. CDR3 length equals 15 residues. Trimming left V 1 base short and J 6 bases short, with 10 bases between.

In this sample, this clonotype turned up many times. The chain employs TRBV9 and TRBJ2-7, with TRBD2 matching 7 bases. The germline V gene encodes CDR1 SGDLS and CDR2 YYNGEE. CDR3 length equals 14 residues. J was trimmed by 0 bases and V by 3 bases; bases with no gene match: 3. The chain's CDR3 is CASSDLAASYEQYF. In nucleotides, the CDR3 is TGTGCCAGCAGCGACCTAGCGGCCTCCTACGAGCAGTACTTC.

This clonotype was picked up many times. The chain uses TRBV5-1 and TRBJ2-3; 14 bases match TRBD2. The CDR3 contains 19 residues. V lost 4 bases, J lost 1 base, and 11 bases stayed unmatched. CDR1 and CDR2 (germline): SGHRS, YFSETQ. The CDR3 here is CASSTGLAGGMVGTDTQYF. The CDR3 nucleotides are TGCGCCAGCAGCACCGGACTAGCGGGAGGAATGGTGGGCACAGATACGCAGTATTTT.

V usage is TRBV30 and J usage is TRBJ1-2; D not certain. This CDR3 is built from 12 residues. Germline-derived CDR1 and CDR2 are GTSNPN and SVGIG (reference sequence). V lost 3 bases and J lost 1, with 6 bases in between. The CDR3 region has the DNA TGTGCCTGGAGAACTGTTAACTATGGCTACACCTTC. Encoded protein: CAWRTVNYGYTF.

Regarding this clonotype: Relative to the germline gene, one junction end is altered; a read error may explain this. CDR3 residues: CANSYLSLGTGELFF. The CDR3 region has the DNA TGTGCCAACAGTTACTTAAGTTTGGGCACCGGGGAGCTGTTTTTT. The chain carries TRBV6-5 and TRBJ2-2; D ambiguous. The CDR3 is 15 residues long. CDR1 and CDR2 (germline): MNHEY, SVGAGI.

A remark on this clonotype: Possible read error: a much larger clone is one base away. This sequence joins TRBV11-2 and TRBJ2-1; TRBD2 is a possible D gene (5 bases). This CDR3 region has 15 residues. Germline CDR1 and CDR2: SGHAT and FQNNGV. The chain's CDR3 is CASSLDGIGYNGQFF. CDR3 coding DNA: TGTGCCAGCAGCTTAGACGGGATCGGCTACAATGGGCAGTTCTTC.

This clonotype appeared a few times. This chain uses TRBV27 with TRBJ2-3; no reliable D call. The V gene's germline CDR1 is MNHEY and CDR2 SMNVEV (reference sequence). The CDR3 extends over 14 amino acids. Between the trimmed V and J ends, which lost 1 base and 2 bases, there was a span of 7 bases. CDR3 residues: CASSLLGITDTQYF. CDR3 DNA sequence: TGTGCCAGCAGTTTATTAGGGATCACAGATACGCAGTATTTT.

This clonotype was counted ten times or more. Sequence at one end of the junction differs from germline and may be a read error. This chain uses TRBV10-3 with TRBJ1-6; no clear D gene. The CDR3 loop spans 16 amino acids. The germline CDR1 and CDR2 sequences are ENHRY and SYGVKD. DNA for the CDR3: TGTGCCATCAGTGACCAGTTTAGCTCCTATAATCCACCCCTCCACTTT. It specifies CAISDQFSSYNPPLHF.

This sequence joins TRBV6-1 and TRBJ1-3; perhaps TRBD1 as D (5 bases). Trimming removed 6 bases at V and 3 bases at J, with 15 bases between. The CDR3 has 15 amino acids. Germline values: CDR1 MNHNS, CDR2 SASEGT. In DNA form, the CDR3 reads TGTGCCAGCAGCGTCACCGGGGACGGTGGAAACACCATATATTTT. This encodes CASSVTGDGGNTIYF.

In this sample, this clonotype turned up a few times. Here the CDR3 reads CASSSGTSESYEQYF. The CDR3 DNA sequence: TGTGCCAGCAGCTCCGGGACTAGCGAATCCTACGAGCAGTACTTC. The chain combines TRBV28 with TRBJ2-7; 10 nucleotides match TRBD2. Germline-derived CDR1 and CDR2 are MDHEN and SYDVKM. The ends lost 6 bases at V and 1 base at J; junction bases unmatched: 6. CDR3 size: 15 residues.

Regarding this clonotype: This sequence may be a read error, since a much larger clone differs from it by one base. The chain employs TRBV27 and TRBJ2-7; TRBD2 aligns across 7 bases. The CDR3 extends over 14 amino acids. The junction had 10 bases not matched to a gene; V was cut back by 8 bases and J by 3 bases. Germline CDR1 reads MNHEY; CDR2 reads SMNVEV (reference sequence). The CDR3 loop reads CASGLGGGVYEQYF. As DNA, the CDR3 is TGTGCCAGCGGACTTGGCGGGGGTGTCTACGAGCAGTACTTC.

The CDR3 DNA is TGTGCCAGCAGTTTGGTCTGGAGTCACTCACCCCTCCACTTT. Encoded protein: CASSLVWSHSPLHF. The rearrangement uses TRBV12-3 or TRBV12-4 and TRBJ1-6; D gene ambiguous. With 3 bases removed from V and 10 bases from J, the gap between germline ends came to 13 bases. CDR3 size: 14 residues.

V and J are TRBV29-1 and TRBJ2-3, with no clear D. Germline V gives CDR1 SQVTM, CDR2 ANQGSEA. The CDR3 runs 14 residues. Trimming stripped 5 bases from V and 2 bases from J, with 14 bases between. The CDR3 bases are TGCAGCGTTTGGTCAGCCCTTCTCACAGATACGCAGTATTTT. It translates to CSVWSALLTDTQYF.

This chain joins TRBV7-2 and TRBJ2-5; 13 positions match TRBD2. This CDR3 is 16 amino acids long. V lost 7 bases and J lost 5; bases outside the gene matches: 10. Per germline, CDR1 SGHTA and CDR2 FQGNSA. The CDR3 DNA is TGTGCCAGCACCCAGGGACTAGCGGGAAGTCAGGAGACCCAGTACTTC. It yields the protein CASTQGLAGSQETQYF.

In the case of this clonotype: It may be a read error: a sequence one base away is much more abundant. The chain employs TRBV4-2 and TRBJ2-1; the D gene is possibly TRBD1 (6 bases). The CDR3 consists of 15 residues. Looked up from germline, CDR1 is LGHNA and CDR2 is YNFKEQ. The DNA of the CDR3 is TGTGCCAGCAGCGGAATGGCAGTCGGGGACAATGGGCAGTTCTTC. Translation: CASSGMAVGDNGQFF.

CDR3 loop: CATRAKGFGTDTQYF. CDR3 DNA sequence: TGTGCCACCAGAGCAAAGGGGTTTGGCACAGATACGCAGTATTTT. J is TRBJ2-3 and V is TRBV24-1, with D perhaps TRBD1 (5 bases). Deletions cut 7 bases from V and 1 base from J, with 14 bases between. The CDR3 totals 15 residues. Germline assignment: CDR1 KGHDR and CDR2 SFDVKD.